This T cell receptor beta chain was retrieved from a study of T-cell reconstitution after alpha-beta-depleted transplantation in children. In this sample, this clonotype turned up a few times. Researchers prepared the TCRbeta library using unique molecular identifiers, the study reports. A single record per CDR3 protein comes from TCRdb applying MiXCR to the PCR reads. The repertoire holds some 120,000 distinct CDR3 sequences, more than 9.5% seen once, with approximately 25% in the top ten. Germline V gene sequence: CDR1 SGHDT, CDR2 YYEEEE. The CDR3 contains 16 residues. Trimming pared 1 base from V and 5 bases from J, leaving 18 bases between.

The sequence was obtained from a girl less than two years old who had a stem cell transplant for combined immunodeficiency, so the T cells may come from the graft donor. The chain has TRBV5-6 and TRBJ2-5; D is unclear. The sample was PBMCs, mostly from graft donor cells, taken 180 days after TCRalphabeta/CD19-depleted stem cell transplant. CDR3 amino acids: CASSLYLGPLAETQYF. CDR3 in DNA: TGTGCCAGCAGCTTGTATCTCGGGCCTCTCGCCGAGACCCAGTACTTC.